The next 24 T cell receptor beta chains were all read from a single sample in a study of cytomegalovirus exposure and HLA in healthy donors. With 60 Vbeta and 13 Jbeta primers, the PCR was carried out. Profiling relied on immunoSEQ multiplex PCR, and the TCRdb table lists in-frame clones only, not all of them. The data hold some 150,000 clones, with 73% observed a single time. Input material: PBMCs. These receptors all come from a human donor in good health.

The chain combines TRBV19 with TRBJ2-7; 11 nucleotides align to TRBD1. This CDR3 has 15 amino acids. Germline V gene lookup returns CDR1 LNHDA and CDR2 SQIVND (reference sequence). The V segment lost 3 bases and the J segment 5 bases; nucleotides outside the gene matches: 6. The CDR3 nucleotides are TGTGCCAGTAGTATTATCGGACAGGGGGCAGACGAGCAGTACTTC. Protein product: CASSIIGQGADEQYF.

This clone was counted once. The CDR3 coding sequence is TGTGCCACCAGCAGATGGACTAGCGGGAACTACAATGAGCAGTTCTTC. It translates to CATSRWTSGNYNEQFF. J is TRBJ2-1 and V is TRBV15; TRBD2 matches at 12 bases. CDR3 length equals 16 residues. The V segment lost 2 bases and the J segment 3 bases; nucleotides outside the gene matches: 2. Looked up from germline, CDR1 is LNHNV and CDR2 is YYDKDF (reference sequence). Filled out from reference TRBV15 and TRBJ2-1, the complete variable domain reads DAMVIQNPRYQVTQFGKPVTLSCSQTLNHNVMYWYQQKSSQAPKLLFHYYDKDFNNEADTPDNFQSRRPNTSFCFLDIRSPGLGDTAMYLCATSRWTSGNYNEQFFGPGTRLTVL.

The chain links TRBV19 to TRBJ1-5; D gene ambiguous. The CDR3 runs 13 residues. Trimming took off 0 bases at V and 4 bases at J, with 4 bases between the two ends. Germline V CDR1 and CDR2: LNHDA, SQIVND (reference sequence). In DNA form, the CDR3 reads TGTGCCAGTAGTATAGATCCGAATCAGCCCCAGCATTTT. Residues: CASSIDPNQPQHF.

The gene calls are TRBV15 and TRBJ2-5, with 14 nucleotides matching TRBD2. This CDR3 region has 18 residues. Germline CDR1 LNHNV, CDR2 YYDKDF (reference sequence). The V gene end was trimmed by 3 bases and the J gene end by 0 bases; junction bases not matched to a gene: 6. CDR3 region: CATSSRLAGGWYQETQYF. CDR3 bases: TGTGCCACCAGCAGTCGACTAGCGGGAGGGTGGTACCAAGAGACCCAGTACTTC.

The chain uses TRBV6-6 and TRBJ2-7, with no clear D. Trimming pared 0 bases from V and 5 bases from J, leaving 5 bases between. This CDR3 has 12 amino acids. Germline values: CDR1 MNHNY, CDR2 SVGAGI (reference sequence). CDR3 nucleotide sequence: TGTGCCAGCAGTTACTCGCAGGACGAGCAGTACTTC. Encoded protein: CASSYSQDEQYF.

J is TRBJ1-2 and V is TRBV9; the D is unclear. Looked up from germline, CDR1 is SGDLS and CDR2 is YYNGEE. The V and J ends lost 0 bases and 5 bases respectively, with 11 bases between them. The CDR3 consists of 14 residues. The CDR3 is CASSVVLEPYGYTF. In DNA, the CDR3 is TGTGCCAGCAGCGTAGTGTTAGAACCTTATGGCTACACCTTC.

The V gene is TRBV2, the J gene TRBJ2-7, with 13 bases that match TRBD2. V was pared by 5 bases and J by 4 bases, with 8 bases of the junction left unmatched. The CDR3 runs to 16 residues. Germline V gives CDR1 SNHLY, CDR2 FYNNEI. CDR3 DNA: TGTGCCAGCAGTCCCCCGGGACTAGCGGGGCAGTACGAGCAGTACTTC. Amino acid sequence: CASSPPGLAGQYEQYF.

V is TRBV7-9 and J is TRBJ2-3, with a possible D match to TRBD2 (6 bases). V was clipped by 5 bases and J by 2 bases, with 8 bases between them. The CDR3 totals 13 residues. Looked up from germline, CDR1 is SEHNR and CDR2 is FQNEAQ (reference sequence). The CDR3 bases are TGTGCCAGCAGCCCGGGGGACACAGATACGCAGTATTTT. It yields the protein CASSPGDTDTQYF. The entire variable domain, with the rest obtained from reference TRBV7-9 and TRBJ2-3, is as follows: DTGVSQNPRHKITKRGQNVTFRCDPISEHNRLYWYRQTLGQGPEFLTYFQNEAQLEKSRLLSDRFSAERPKGSFSTLEIQRTEQGDSAMYLCASSPGDTDTQYFGPGTRLTVL.

This rearrangement joins TRBV15 to TRBJ2-5; 8 nucleotides line up with TRBD1. The J call may be wrong; the DNA end is better matched by TRBJ2-7. CDR1 is LNHNV and CDR2 is YYDKDF in the germline V gene (reference sequence). This CDR3 comprises 17 residues. The CDR3 region is CATSRERDRLKDGEQYF. As DNA, the CDR3 is TGTGCCACCAGCAGAGAGAGGGACAGGTTGAAAGACGGCGAGCAGTACTTC.

The chain joins TRBV19 to TRBJ1-1; 8 positions match TRBD1. The CDR3 totals 16 residues. Germline-derived CDR1 and CDR2 are LNHDA and SQIVND (reference sequence). J gave up 5 bases and V 3 bases, and 11 bases lay outside the gene matches. The CDR3 DNA reads as TGTGCCAGTAGTATTTTTTTAGGACAGGGAAGGACTGAAGCTTTCTTT. Translated, it gives CASSIFLGQGRTEAFF.

This rearrangement joins TRBV18 to TRBJ2-1; D might be TRBD2 (7 bases). The CDR3 contains 17 residues. CDR1 is KGHSH and CDR2 is LQKENI in the germline V gene. Between the trimmed V and J ends, which lost 3 bases and 8 bases, there was a span of 23 bases. CDR3 sequence reads: CASSPPVRGGGGDEQFF. Written as DNA, the CDR3 is TGTGCCAGCTCACCCCCAGTGAGAGGAGGAGGGGGGGATGAGCAGTTCTTC.

The chain joins TRBV2 to TRBJ2-1, with 8 bases fitting TRBD2. Germline lookup yields CDR1 SNHLY and CDR2 FYNNEI. The CDR3 contains 14 residues. J gave up 14 bases and V 7 bases, and 16 bases lay outside the gene matches. Written as DNA, the CDR3 is TGTGCCAGCACTACCTGGTTCGGGGGGGAAGGGGAGTTCTTC. Residues: CASTTWFGGEGEFF.

This clone showed up just a few times. The gene calls are TRBV6-1 and TRBJ1-5; 7 nucleotides line up with TRBD1. The V segment lost 6 bases and the J segment 0 bases; nucleotides outside the gene matches: 5. This CDR3 is 15 amino acids long. Germline CDR1 and CDR2: MNHNS and SASEGT. CDR3 sequence: CASRKDRNSNQPQHF. The CDR3 nucleotides are TGTGCCAGCAGAAAGGACAGGAATAGCAATCAGCCCCAGCATTTT.

V and J are TRBV18 and TRBJ2-2; TRBD1 is a possible D gene (5 bases). This CDR3 is 15 amino acids long. Germline loops: CDR1 KGHSH, CDR2 LQKENI. The V and J ends lost 0 bases and 4 bases respectively, with 9 bases between them. Here the CDR3 reads CASSPPSGSTGELFF. CDR3 nucleotide sequence: TGTGCCAGCTCACCACCTTCAGGGTCCACCGGGGAGCTGTTTTTT.

There are a few counts of this clone. The chain is built from TRBV5-4 and TRBJ2-5; D not resolved. The germline V and J ends were trimmed by 0 bases and 2 bases, with 14 bases remaining between them. The CDR3 has 16 residues. Germline lookup yields CDR1 SGHNT and CDR2 YYREEE (reference sequence). The chain's CDR3 is CASSLALELIQETQYF. The DNA of the CDR3 is TGTGCCAGCAGCTTGGCCTTAGAACTGATTCAAGAGACCCAGTACTTC.

CDR3 bases: TGTGCCAGCAGCCCTCAGGAAAACTATGGCTACACCTTC. Its protein is CASSPQENYGYTF. This rearrangement joins TRBV7-9 to TRBJ1-2; no clear D gene. V lost 5 bases and J 2 bases, leaving 9 bases between the germline ends. The CDR3 runs 13 residues. Germline V gene data show CDR1 as SEHNR and CDR2 as FQNEAQ (reference sequence).

The chain is built from TRBV5-1 and TRBJ2-7; a weak D match, TRBD2 (5 bases). This CDR3 has 15 residues. The germline CDR1 and CDR2 sequences are SGHRS and YFSETQ. Deletions cut 0 bases from V and 0 bases from J, with 10 bases between. The CDR3 bases are TGCGCCAGCAGCTTGGAGGTTGGGAGCTCCTACGAGCAGTACTTC. Residues: CASSLEVGSSYEQYF.

This clone was seen a few times. This rearrangement joins TRBV7-3 to TRBJ2-7; possibly TRBD2 for D (5 bases). The CDR3 is made up of 14 amino acids. V gave up 1 base and J gave up 0 bases, with 7 bases separating them. CDR1 is SGHTA and CDR2 is FQGTGA in the germline V gene. CDR3 residues: CASSLMGSSYEQYF. The DNA of the CDR3 is TGTGCCAGCAGCTTAATGGGGAGCTCCTACGAGCAGTACTTC.

The CDR3 sequence: CASSGTGADTQYF. The CDR3 coding sequence is TGCGCCAGCTCCGGGACAGGAGCAGATACGCAGTATTTT. The genes are TRBV10-1 and TRBJ2-3; 8 nucleotides line up with TRBD1. V was pared by 8 bases and J by 4 bases, with 5 bases of the junction left unmatched. Per the germline V gene, CDR1 is WNHNN and CDR2 is SYGVQD (reference sequence). CDR3 length: 13 amino acids.

V gene TRBV18 combines with J gene TRBJ1-4; maybe TRBD1 (6 bases). The CDR3 has 13 residues. Germline CDR1 is KGHSH and CDR2 is LQKENI. With 8 bases removed from V and 5 bases from J, the gap between germline ends came to 12 bases. Here the CDR3 DNA reads TGTGCCAGCCTCGGGGGGGCGAATGAAAAACTGTTTTTT. The encoded protein is CASLGGANEKLFF.

V usage is TRBV28 and J usage is TRBJ2-5, with D possibly being TRBD1 (6 bases). This CDR3 has 12 residues. Deletions cut 5 bases from V and 5 bases from J, with 9 bases between. Per germline, CDR1 MDHEN and CDR2 SYDVKM. This CDR3 reads CASSAGEETQYF. CDR3 sequence (DNA): TGTGCCAGCAGTGCAGGGGAGGAGACCCAGTACTTC.

This chain uses TRBV6-1 with TRBJ1-1; weak D call: TRBD1 (6 bases). The CDR3 runs 16 residues. The V end was cut by 1 base, the J end by 3 bases, with 15 bases between. Germline-derived CDR1 and CDR2 are MNHNS and SASEGT. The CDR3 nucleotides read TGTGCCAGCAGTGAAGTAGGGGCAGGGGTGGACACTGAAGCTTTCTTT. Its translation is CASSEVGAGVDTEAFF.

V gene TRBV5-1 combines with J gene TRBJ2-1; 10 nucleotides agree with TRBD2. This CDR3 spans 19 amino acids. The germline V gene encodes CDR1 SGHRS and CDR2 YFSETQ. Germline trimming cut 0 bases from V and 4 bases from J; bases unmatched to any gene: 13. CDR3 loop: CASSLGIAGGPPLYNEQFF. The CDR3 region has the DNA TGCGCCAGCAGCTTGGGGATAGCGGGAGGACCCCCTCTTTACAATGAGCAGTTCTTC. The full variable domain, in which reference TRBV5-1 and TRBJ2-1 provide the parts outside the CDR3, is KAGVTQTPRYLIKTRGQQVTLSCSPISGHRSVSWYQQTPGQGLQFLFEYFSETQRNKGNFPGRFSGRQFSNSRSEMNVSTLELGDSALYLCASSLGIAGGPPLYNEQFFGPGTRLTVL.

Comments on this clone: One end of the junction is discordant with germline, which a read error may explain. CDR3: CASSPAGASNEQYF. The CDR3, as DNA: TGTGCCAGCTCACCAGCGGGAGCCTCCAACGAGCAGTACTTC. The gene calls are TRBV18 and TRBJ2-7; TRBD2 matches 7 bases. Germline V gives CDR1 KGHSH, CDR2 LQKENI. The CDR3 spans 14 residues.